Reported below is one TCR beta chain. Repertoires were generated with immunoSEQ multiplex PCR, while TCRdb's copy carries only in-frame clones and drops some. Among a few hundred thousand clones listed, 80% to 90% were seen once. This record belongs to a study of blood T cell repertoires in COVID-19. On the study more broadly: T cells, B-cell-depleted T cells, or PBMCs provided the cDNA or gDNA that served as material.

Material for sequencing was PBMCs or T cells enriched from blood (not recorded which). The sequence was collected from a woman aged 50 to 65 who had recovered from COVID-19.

This CDR3 reads CASSQGQKINYGYTF. The CDR3 DNA sequence: TGTGCCAGCAGCCAGGGACAGAAGATAAACTATGGCTACACCTTC. The chain uses TRBV3-1 (or the pseudogene TRBV3-2) and TRBJ1-2, with TRBD1 identical over 7 bases. CDR1 and CDR2 from the germline V gene are LGHDT and YNNKEL (reference sequence). The CDR3 is made up of 15 amino acids. V lost 3 bases, J lost 2 bases, and 6 bases stayed unmatched.